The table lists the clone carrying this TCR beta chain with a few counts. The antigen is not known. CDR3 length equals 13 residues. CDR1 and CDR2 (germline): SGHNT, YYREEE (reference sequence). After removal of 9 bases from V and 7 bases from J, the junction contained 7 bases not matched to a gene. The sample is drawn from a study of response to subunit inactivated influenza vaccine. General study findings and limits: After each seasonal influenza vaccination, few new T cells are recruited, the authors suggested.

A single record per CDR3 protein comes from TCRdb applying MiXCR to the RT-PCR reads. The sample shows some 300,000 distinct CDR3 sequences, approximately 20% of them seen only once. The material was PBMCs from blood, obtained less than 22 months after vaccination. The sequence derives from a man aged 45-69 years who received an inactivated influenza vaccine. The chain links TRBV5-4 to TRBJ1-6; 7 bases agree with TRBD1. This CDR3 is CATTDRANSPLHF. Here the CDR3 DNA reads TGTGCCACCACTGACAGGGCCAATTCACCCCTCCACTTT.